The sample holds many counts of the clone carrying this T cell receptor (beta chain). Its antigen remains unidentified. cDNA was made from about 510 ng RNA using alpha and beta constant primers. Alpha and beta chain libraries were made separately by chain-specific third strand synthesis with multiplexing indices. TCRdb ran MiXCR on the 5' RACE reads and lists one entry per CDR3 protein. The table has tens of thousands of distinct CDR3 sequences, 8.5% seen once. The repertoire came from unfractionated whole blood and reflected all unsorted peripheral T cells. RNA came from 2.5 to 3 ml of peripheral blood. The data belong to a study of HIV-infected patients and healthy controls. This CDR3 contains 15 residues. V lost 5 bases and J 8 bases, leaving 18 bases between the germline ends. Germline V gene sequence: CDR1 MNHNS, CDR2 SASEGT. Study-wide results and caveats: Mean usage of eight alpha and eight beta V genes differed significantly in HIV-infected patients versus controls. Healthy controls shared more CDR3 sequences between individuals than HIV-infected patients did.

The sequence was obtained from an adult in good health. Sequencing used blood. The chain is built from TRBV6-1 and TRBJ1-4, with D uncertain. CDR3 coding DNA: TGTGCCAGCAGTCCCCCCGGGATAAGCGGGGAAAAACTGTTTTTT. As protein: CASSPPGISGEKLFF.